What follows is one T cell receptor beta chain and its context. This entry is derived from a study of blood T cell repertoires in COVID-19. Study details: Spain, Italy and the United States supplied samples that represented acute and convalescent COVID-19. The analysed material was cDNA or gDNA that came from T cells, B-cell-depleted T cells, or PBMCs.

V was trimmed by 0 bases and J by 2 bases, leaving 14 bases between them. Per the germline V gene, CDR1 is LGHDT and CDR2 is YNNKEL (reference sequence). There are 16 residues in the CDR3. Assay: immunoSEQ multiplex PCR; the TCRdb copy retains only in-frame clones and omits some. The profile shows 84,000 or so clones, approximately 86% of them singletons. Material: peripheral blood. This chain joins TRBV3-1 (or the pseudogene TRBV3-2) and TRBJ2-7; tentatively, D is TRBD2 (6 bases). The receptor was isolated from a woman in her seventies with active or convalescent COVID-19. The CDR3 region is CASSQDSGGTPYEQYF. CDR3 in DNA: TGTGCCAGCAGCCAAGATAGTGGGGGGACCCCCTACGAGCAGTACTTC.